Listed here are 20 T cell receptor beta chains from one sample, sequenced in a study of blood T cell repertoires in COVID-19. The repertoire was sequenced with immunoSEQ multiplex PCR; TCRdb's copy has only in-frame clones and lacks some. The sample holds 55,000 or so clones, just under 90% seen once. Source material: peripheral blood. All receptors come from an older woman with COVID-19, enrolled during active disease.

The chain employs TRBV18 and TRBJ1-1; no firm D call. The V gene lost 6 bases and the J gene lost 5 bases, with 13 bases spanning the gap. CDR1 KGHSH and CDR2 LQKENI come from the germline V gene. This CDR3 is 13 amino acids long. In nucleotides, the CDR3 is TGTGCCAGCTCTACCGGCGGGAATACTGAAGCTTTCTTT. Its translation: CASSTGGNTEAFF.

The chain couples TRBV2 to TRBJ1-5; D perhaps matches TRBD1 (6 bases). Germline V gene lookup returns CDR1 SNHLY and CDR2 FYNNEI. The CDR3 contains 13 residues. Between the trimmed V and J ends, which lost 6 bases and 3 bases, there was a span of 9 bases. CDR3 sequence (DNA): TGTGCCAGCAGGGACAGTTACAATCAGCCCCAGCATTTT. Translation gives CASRDSYNQPQHF.

The chain employs TRBV18 and TRBJ2-3; 14 bases map to TRBD2. Germline CDR1 reads KGHSH; CDR2 reads LQKENI. V lost 0 bases and J lost 6; bases outside the gene matches: 5. The CDR3 length is 17 residues. CDR3 DNA sequence: TGTGCCAGCTCACCACCGGGACTAGCGGGAGCCTCGGATACGCAGTATTTT. This encodes CASSPPGLAGASDTQYF.

The chain recombines TRBV2 with TRBJ1-6; TRBD1 matches at 10 bases. CDR1 is SNHLY and CDR2 is FYNNEI in the germline V gene. Trimming removed 6 bases from V and 8 bases from J; junction bases left unmatched: 7. The CDR3 totals 15 residues. CDR3 protein: CASRRPGQGYSPLHF. DNA of the CDR3: TGTGCCAGCAGGAGACCGGGACAGGGGTATTCACCCCTCCACTTT.

The rearrangement links TRBV10-3 to TRBJ1-5; TRBD1 aligns across 8 bases. Per germline, CDR1 ENHRY and CDR2 SYGVKD. After removal of 6 bases from V and 7 bases from J, the junction contained 5 bases not matched to a gene. The CDR3 covers 13 residues. Written as DNA, the CDR3 is TGTGCCATCAGATCAACAGGGGGACAGCCCCAGCATTTT. Protein: CAIRSTGGQPQHF.

The chain recombines TRBV28 with TRBJ1-5; tentative D call: TRBD1 (5 bases). The germline V gene has CDR1 MDHEN and CDR2 SYDVKM. V was pared by 6 bases and J by 4 bases, with 10 bases between. The CDR3 has 13 residues. CDR3 protein: CASSLTENQPQHF. CDR3 DNA: TGTGCCAGCAGCTTGACAGAAAATCAGCCCCAGCATTTT.

V gene TRBV4-2 combines with J gene TRBJ2-1; TRBD2 matches at 9 bases. Germline V CDR1 and CDR2: LGHNA, YNFKEQ. CDR3 length: 16 residues. V lost 0 bases and J lost 9; bases outside the gene matches: 9. The CDR3 bases are TGTGCCAGCAGCCAAGAGGGGGCGGGAGGGCCCGGTGAGCAGTTCTTC. Translated: CASSQEGAGGPGEQFF.

The chain uses TRBV6-5 and TRBJ2-7; D not certain. Trimming cost V 8 bases and J 2 bases, with 13 bases left between them. The CDR3 totals 13 residues. Germline assignment: CDR1 MNHEY and CDR2 SVGAGI. The CDR3 DNA sequence: TGTGCCAGCGGAGCAACTAAAGCCTACGAGCAGTACTTC. It specifies CASGATKAYEQYF.

The gene calls are TRBV6-5 and TRBJ1-2; the match to TRBD1 covers 7 bases. J was trimmed by 8 bases and V by 5 bases; bases with no gene match: 11. CDR3 length: 14 amino acids. The germline V gene has CDR1 MNHEY and CDR2 SVGAGI. CDR3 in amino acids: CASSRRDSLGGYTF. CDR3 sequence (DNA): TGTGCCAGCAGTCGACGGGACAGTCTAGGGGGCTACACCTTC.

J is TRBJ2-7 and V is TRBV7-6, with D unclear. The CDR3 totals 15 residues. Germline CDR1 and CDR2: SGHVS and FNYEAQ. The V gene lost 5 bases and the J gene lost 0 bases, with 14 bases spanning the gap. The CDR3 is CASSNGTRSSYEQYF. CDR3 sequence (DNA): TGTGCCAGCAGCAATGGTACTCGAAGCTCCTACGAGCAGTACTTC.

J is TRBJ2-3 and V is TRBV7-2, with 8 bases identical to TRBD1. V dropped 3 bases and J dropped 2; count of bases not matched to a gene: 4. Germline CDR1 SGHTA, CDR2 FQGNSA. This CDR3 is built from 15 residues. CDR3 in amino acids: CASSLTGVVTDTQYF. The CDR3 DNA follows: TGTGCCAGCAGCTTGACAGGGGTAGTCACAGATACGCAGTATTTT.

This clone was picked up one time. This rearrangement joins TRBV28 to TRBJ1-5; TRBD1 might be the D (5 bases). V was pared by 6 bases and J by 6 bases, with 18 bases between. CDR1 and CDR2 (germline): MDHEN, SYDVKM. The CDR3 loop spans 15 amino acids. The DNA for the CDR3 is TGTGCCAGCAGGTTCGGAGGGGTTCGGACTCAGCCCCAGCATTTT. Its protein product is CASRFGGVRTQPQHF.

This rearrangement joins TRBV5-4 to TRBJ2-3, with 10 bases matching TRBD1. The germline V gene has CDR1 SGHNT and CDR2 YYREEE (reference sequence). CDR3 length: 15 amino acids. V lost 4 bases, J lost 4 bases, and 6 bases stayed unmatched. This CDR3 reads CASSRTGGFSDTQYF. In DNA form, the CDR3 reads TGTGCCAGCAGCCGGACAGGGGGTTTCTCAGATACGCAGTATTTT. The variable domain in full, with the rest retrieved from reference TRBV5-4 and TRBJ2-3, is ETGVTQSPTHLIKTRGQQVTLRCSSQSGHNTVSWYQQALGQGPQFIFQYYREEENGRGNFPPRFSGLQFPNYSSELNVNALELDDSALYLCASSRTGGFSDTQYFGPGTRLTVL.

V is TRBV9 and J is TRBJ1-2; a possible D gene is TRBD1 (6 bases). This CDR3 has 15 residues. The V end lost 5 bases, the J end lost 3 bases, and 17 bases lay between the germline ends. Germline loops: CDR1 SGDLS, CDR2 YYNGEE. The DNA of the CDR3 is TGTGCCAGCAGTTCGTCGGGCAGGGGAGACTATGGCTACACCTTC. It yields the protein CASSSSGRGDYGYTF.

The chain combines TRBV29-1 with TRBJ2-2; possible D gene TRBD1, 5 bases. This CDR3 region has 14 residues. The germline CDR1 and CDR2 sequences are SQVTM and ANQGSEA. The V and J ends lost 6 bases and 1 base respectively, with 12 bases between them. The CDR3 region has the DNA TGCAGCGTGAGACCCCAGGGGAACACCGGGGAGCTGTTTTTT. Translation: CSVRPQGNTGELFF.

This chain uses TRBV15 with TRBJ1-1; tentatively, D is TRBD1 (5 bases). The germline V gene encodes CDR1 LNHNV and CDR2 YYDKDF (reference sequence). V gave up 0 bases and J gave up 0 bases, with 11 bases separating them. There are 16 residues in the CDR3. The CDR3 loop reads CATSRDPRVMNTEAFF. The CDR3 DNA sequence: TGTGCCACCAGCAGAGATCCCAGGGTCATGAACACTGAAGCTTTCTTT.

This sequence joins TRBV6-5 and TRBJ2-7, with D possibly matching TRBD1 (6 bases). Trimming shortened V by 2 bases and J by 4 bases, and 9 bases separated the two germline ends. The germline V gene encodes CDR1 MNHEY and CDR2 SVGAGI. The CDR3 runs 13 residues. The CDR3 nucleotides read TGTGCCAGCAGTTACGACAGGACTTACGAGCAGTACTTC. Translation gives CASSYDRTYEQYF.

The rearrangement joins TRBV21-1 to TRBJ1-1. TRBV21-1 is termed a pseudogene. This CDR3 has 15 amino acids. The CDR3 loop reads CASSKGGEGCTEAFF. In DNA form, the CDR3 reads TGTGCCAGCAGCAAAGGGGGGGAGGGTTGCACTGAAGCTTTCTTT.

The chain is built from TRBV25-1 and TRBJ1-3, with no clear D. Trimming removed 3 bases from V and 0 bases from J, with 12 bases in between. The CDR3 totals 16 residues. The V gene's germline CDR1 is MGHDK and CDR2 SYGVNS. The CDR3 DNA sequence: TGTGCCAGCAGTGACACGTGGGGAGGCTCTGGAAACACCATATATTTT. It encodes CASSDTWGGSGNTIYF.

The rearrangement joins TRBV30 to TRBJ1-2; D call uncertain. This CDR3 is built from 13 residues. In germline, CDR1 is GTSNPN, CDR2 SVGIG (reference sequence). V shed 3 bases and J shed 5 bases, with 13 bases lying between them. The DNA for the CDR3 is TGTGCCTGGAGGGAGGGCCAACGGTATGGCTACACCTTC. Translating gives CAWREGQRYGYTF.